The sequence of this T cell receptor (beta chain) was determined in a study of blood T cell repertoires in COVID-19. In the study overall: From T cells, B-cell-depleted T cells, or PBMCs came the material, which was cDNA or gDNA.

As handled by the study authors: Scientists estimated how many nucleated cells there were by amplifying reference gene primers. Here immunoSEQ multiplex PCR was the method, and the copy in TCRdb shows in-frame clones only, minus some. The D gene and trimming were derived from the DNA, and the V and J assignments and clone size from that table. The table shows about 290,000 clones, with around 92% occurring only once. During active infection, Seattle patients enrolled and were then monitored through disease. What was sequenced was peripheral blood. The TCR sequence derives from a woman younger than 45 with COVID-19, enrolled during active disease.

CDR3 protein: CASSHEGAGATSYEQYF. CDR3 bases: TGCGCCAGCAGCCACGAGGGAGCGGGGGCTACCTCCTACGAGCAGTACTTC. The genes are TRBV4-1 and TRBJ2-7; 8 bases are shared with TRBD2. This CDR3 is 17 amino acids long. CDR1 and CDR2 (germline): MGHRA, YSYEKL. V was pared by 3 bases and J by 0 bases, with 10 bases of the junction left unmatched.